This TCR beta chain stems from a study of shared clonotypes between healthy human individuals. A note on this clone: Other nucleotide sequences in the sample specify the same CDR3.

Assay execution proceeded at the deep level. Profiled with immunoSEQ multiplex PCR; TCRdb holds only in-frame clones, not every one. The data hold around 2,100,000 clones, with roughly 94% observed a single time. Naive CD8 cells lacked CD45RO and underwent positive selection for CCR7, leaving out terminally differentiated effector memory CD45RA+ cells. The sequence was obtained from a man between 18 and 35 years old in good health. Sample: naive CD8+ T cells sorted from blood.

CDR3 nucleotide sequence: TGTGCCAGCAGCGGTCCTTCCTACGAGCAGTACTTC. Translating gives CASSGPSYEQYF. The genes are TRBV6-1 and TRBJ2-7; D is unresolved. With 6 bases removed from V and 1 base from J, the gap between germline ends came to 7 bases. Germline values: CDR1 MNHNS, CDR2 SASEGT. This CDR3 contains 12 residues.